The 26 T cell receptor beta chains in this list originate from one sample, sequenced in a study of preoperative IRX-2 immunotherapy in early breast cancer. The treatment was: preoperative locoregional IRX-2 cytokine immunotherapy. Generated by immunoSEQ multiplex PCR, the TCRdb table keeps only in-frame clones and is missing some. Of 25,000 to 30,000 clones in the sample, around 87% were seen once. The sample was collected from a patient treated with IRX-2 immunotherapy. The receptor set was obtained from a human donor with breast cancer.

The chain employs TRBV10-1 and TRBJ2-3; D uncertain. CDR3 length: 15 amino acids. Germline V gives CDR1 WNHNN, CDR2 SYGVQD (reference sequence). Trimming stripped 5 bases from V and 2 bases from J, with 14 bases between. In DNA form, the CDR3 reads TGCGCCAGCAGTTTCCGAATGGAAAACACAGATACGCAGTATTTT. Translation gives CASSFRMENTDTQYF.

This sequence joins TRBV27 and TRBJ1-4; the D is unclear. CDR3 length equals 15 residues. V was trimmed by 3 bases and J by 0 bases, leaving 8 bases between them. Germline CDR1 reads MNHEY; CDR2 reads SMNVEV (reference sequence). The CDR3 loop is CASSLAAATNEKLFF. For the CDR3, the DNA is TGTGCCAGCAGTTTGGCGGCAGCAACTAATGAAAAACTGTTTTTT.

This clone was counted between two and nine times. V is TRBV11-2 and J is TRBJ2-3, with 8 bases fitting TRBD2. The CDR3 is 15 amino acids. The germline gives CDR1 SGHAT, CDR2 FQNNGV. V lost 5 bases and J lost 0; bases outside the gene matches: 4. CDR3 protein: CASSLSGASTDTQYF. For the CDR3, the DNA is TGTGCCAGCAGCCTTAGCGGGGCTAGCACAGATACGCAGTATTTT.

V and J are TRBV6-1 and TRBJ1-1; D possibly corresponds to TRBD1 (5 bases). The CDR3 is made up of 14 amino acids. The germline CDR1 and CDR2 sequences are MNHNS and SASEGT. V lost 2 bases, J lost 5 bases, and 12 bases lay in between. The DNA for the CDR3 is TGTGCCAGCAGTGAATCGGGGGGGTGGACTGAAGCTTTCTTT. This codes for CASSESGGWTEAFF.

The chain employs TRBV7-9 and TRBJ2-1; D may be TRBD1 (5 bases). V lost 5 bases, J lost 3 bases, and 14 bases lay in between. Per germline, CDR1 SEHNR and CDR2 FQNEAQ (reference sequence). The CDR3 contains 15 residues. This CDR3 is CASSPGRARYNEQFF. The CDR3 nucleotides read TGTGCCAGCAGCCCCGGCAGGGCACGCTACAATGAGCAGTTCTTC.

V and J are TRBV10-3 and TRBJ2-1, with TRBD1 as a possible D gene (6 bases). The V gene lost 5 bases and the J gene lost 5 bases, with 16 bases spanning the gap. The CDR3 has 15 amino acids. Germline lookup yields CDR1 ENHRY and CDR2 SYGVKD. The CDR3 bases are TGTGCCATCAGTACCCCCGGACAGCCTCACAATGAGCAGTTCTTC. It encodes CAISTPGQPHNEQFF.

V and J are TRBV2 and TRBJ1-4; D not certain. CDR3 length: 14 residues. The V gene lost 2 bases and the J gene lost 7 bases, with 11 bases spanning the gap. Germline values: CDR1 SNHLY, CDR2 FYNNEI. The CDR3 sequence is CASSERERGEKLFF. In DNA, the CDR3 is TGTGCCAGCAGTGAAAGGGAGCGAGGTGAAAAACTGTTTTTT.

The chain joins TRBV4-3 to TRBJ2-1; D assignment may be TRBD1 or TRBD2 (5 bases each). This CDR3 has 17 residues. V lost 1 base to trimming and J lost 0 bases, with 13 bases between them. Germline V lookup: CDR1 LGHNA, CDR2 YSLEER. For the CDR3, the DNA is TGCGCCAGCAGCCAAGGTTCGTGGGGGTCCTCCTACAATGAGCAGTTCTTC. Its translation: CASSQGSWGSSYNEQFF.

The V call is TRBV6-5, the J call TRBJ2-5, with no clear D. CDR3 length equals 14 residues. The V gene's germline CDR1 is MNHEY and CDR2 SVGAGI. V was trimmed by 2 bases and J by 5 bases, leaving 12 bases between them. CDR3 region: CASSYGSVGETQYF. CDR3 coding DNA: TGTGCCAGCAGTTACGGGTCGGTAGGGGAGACCCAGTACTTC.

The V call is TRBV21-1, the J call TRBJ1-4; TRBD1 reflects the table's D call only, with no check against the DNA. TRBV21-1 is deemed a pseudogene. CDR3 length: 18 residues. The CDR3 region is CASSKALRGQGGNEKLFF. As DNA, the CDR3 is TGTGCCAGCAGCAAAGCGCTGAGAGGACAGGGAGGTAATGAAAAACTGTTTTTT.

The chain combines TRBV23-1 with TRBJ2-7, with 7 bases aligning to TRBD2. TRBV23-1 is reported as an ORF; its role is uncertain. Trimming removed 2 bases from V and 5 bases from J; junction bases left unmatched: 15. The CDR3 runs to 17 residues. CDR3 region: CASSQPSRGEVSDEQYF. The CDR3 DNA follows: TGCGCCAGCAGTCAACCGTCCCGGGGGGAGGTATCCGACGAGCAGTACTTC.

The rearrangement uses TRBV6-5 and TRBJ2-7; TRBD2 is a possible D gene (6 bases). The germline gives CDR1 MNHEY, CDR2 SVGAGI. V was trimmed by 7 bases and J by 0 bases, leaving 16 bases between them. This CDR3 spans 15 amino acids. CDR3 protein: CASTQGFGSSYEQYF. In DNA form, the CDR3 reads TGTGCCAGCACCCAAGGGTTCGGGAGCTCCTACGAGCAGTACTTC.

The CDR3 DNA follows: TGTGCCAGCAGCCTTAGGACACCTGGGGCCAACGTCCTGACTTTC. This encodes CASSLRTPGANVLTF. The chain couples TRBV9 to TRBJ2-6; D is perhaps TRBD1 (5 bases). Trimming pared 4 bases from V and 2 bases from J, leaving 10 bases between. The CDR3 has 15 residues. Germline V gives CDR1 SGDLS, CDR2 YYNGEE.

This chain links TRBV7-8 with TRBJ1-1; D not resolved. Germline V gene sequence: CDR1 SGHVS, CDR2 FQNEAQ. Trimming removed 2 bases at V and 1 base at J, with 8 bases between. This CDR3 has 14 residues. CDR3 nucleotides: TGTGCCAGCAGCTTAAAACGGGCGAACACTGAAGCTTTCTTT. It encodes CASSLKRANTEAFF.

This chain joins TRBV11-2 and TRBJ2-1; TRBD2 agrees at 8 bases. Per the germline V gene, CDR1 is SGHAT and CDR2 is FQNNGV. The CDR3 is 15 residues long. The trim removed 4 bases at V and 8 bases at J, leaving 10 bases unmatched. The chain's CDR3 is CASSSQPGREDEQFF. The CDR3 region has the DNA TGTGCCAGCAGCTCCCAGCCCGGGAGGGAGGATGAGCAGTTCTTC.

The chain couples TRBV11-2 to TRBJ2-5, with 10 bases that match TRBD2. The V gene end was trimmed by 6 bases and the J gene end by 1 base; junction bases not matched to a gene: 11. In germline, CDR1 is SGHAT, CDR2 FQNNGV. This CDR3 region has 17 residues. CDR3 sequence (DNA): TGTGCCAGCAGTTCCGGTGCTAGCGGGAGTCCCCAAGAGACCCAGTACTTC. Translation gives CASSSGASGSPQETQYF.

This clone was seen once. The chain combines TRBV5-5 with TRBJ1-3; tentatively, D is TRBD1 (6 bases). Germline V gives CDR1 SGHKS, CDR2 YYEKEE (reference sequence). The CDR3 has 15 amino acids. Trimming cost V 3 bases and J 0 bases, with 10 bases left between them. As DNA, the CDR3 is TGTGCCAGCAGCTCAAGGACAGACTCTGGAAACACCATATATTTT. It is translated as CASSSRTDSGNTIYF.

The V call is TRBV5-6, the J call TRBJ2-6; D is perhaps TRBD1 (6 bases). Germline V gene lookup returns CDR1 SGHDT and CDR2 YYEEEE. The CDR3 contains 17 residues. V was pared by 5 bases and J by 0 bases, with 15 bases between. CDR3 bases: TGTGCCAGCAGTTGGGACATCGGGATCTCTGGGGCCAACGTCCTGACTTTC. It translates to CASSWDIGISGANVLTF.

The rearrangement joins TRBV5-4 to TRBJ2-1; tentatively, D is TRBD1 or TRBD2 (5 bases each). The CDR3 is made up of 15 amino acids. Trimming cost V 0 bases and J 6 bases, with 13 bases left between them. From germline, CDR1 is SGHNT and CDR2 YYREEE (reference sequence). The CDR3, as DNA: TGTGCCAGCAGCTTGGCGGCGAGGGGCTCCAATGAGCAGTTCTTC. Protein sequence: CASSLAARGSNEQFF. Full variable domain (missing parts from reference TRBV5-4 and TRBJ2-1): ETGVTQSPTHLIKTRGQQVTLRCSSQSGHNTVSWYQQALGQGPQFIFQYYREEENGRGNFPPRFSGLQFPNYSSELNVNALELDDSALYLCASSLAARGSNEQFFGPGTRLTVL.

The chain has TRBV7-2 and TRBJ2-7; TRBD2 aligns across 10 bases. The CDR3 totals 15 residues. With 5 bases clipped from V and 7 bases from J, the junction kept 11 bases outside the gene matches. Per the germline V gene, CDR1 is SGHTA and CDR2 is FQGNSA. The CDR3 region has the DNA TGTGCCAGCAGCGCCGAGCGGGGGGGGATCTTTGAGCAGTACTTC. As protein: CASSAERGGIFEQYF. Full variable domain (missing parts from reference TRBV7-2 and TRBJ2-7): GAGVSQSPSNKVTEKGKDVELRCDPISGHTALYWYRQSLGQGLEFLIYFQGNSAPDKSGLPSDRFSAERTGGSVSTLTIQRTQQEDSAVYLCASSAERGGIFEQYFGPGTRLTVT.

Only one count was recorded for this clone. The rearrangement uses TRBV9 and TRBJ1-1; D possibly corresponds to TRBD1 (6 bases). Trimming cost V 0 bases and J 5 bases, with 14 bases left between them. This CDR3 spans 15 amino acids. CDR1 SGDLS and CDR2 YYNGEE come from the germline V gene. The CDR3 protein is CASSVGEGGRTEAFF. DNA for the CDR3: TGTGCCAGCAGCGTAGGGGAGGGGGGGAGGACTGAAGCTTTCTTT.

The chain couples TRBV19 to TRBJ1-2; D may be TRBD1 (5 bases). The germline V gene has CDR1 LNHDA and CDR2 SQIVND (reference sequence). CDR3 size: 13 residues. Trimming shortened V by 0 bases and J by 8 bases, and 10 bases separated the two germline ends. CDR3 loop: CASSIDEGEGYTF. For the CDR3, the DNA is TGTGCCAGTAGTATAGACGAAGGGGAAGGCTACACCTTC.

CDR3 in DNA: TGTGCCAGCAGCCGTGACAGGACCTACAATGAGCAGTTCTTC. Protein: CASSRDRTYNEQFF. V is TRBV5-6 and J is TRBJ2-1; the D gene is possibly TRBD1 (6 bases). Trimming stripped 4 bases from V and 2 bases from J, with 10 bases between. The length of the CDR3 is 14 residues. Germline CDR1 is SGHDT and CDR2 is YYEEEE.

The chain joins TRBV19 to TRBJ2-7; no firm D call. The CDR3 runs to 11 residues. Between the trimmed V and J ends, which lost 5 bases and 7 bases, there was a span of 9 bases. The germline V gene has CDR1 LNHDA and CDR2 SQIVND (reference sequence). The CDR3 region is CASSSRREQYF. In nucleotides, the CDR3 is TGTGCCAGTAGTTCCCGGCGTGAGCAGTACTTC.

The CDR3 DNA is TGTGCCAGCAGCGGGCAGAATTCACCCCTCCACTTT. It yields the protein CASSGQNSPLHF. V is TRBV5-4 and J is TRBJ1-6, with D hard to call. This CDR3 has 12 amino acids. The germline V and J ends were trimmed by 4 bases and 7 bases, with 6 bases remaining between them. Germline V gene data show CDR1 as SGHNT and CDR2 as YYREEE (reference sequence).

V usage is TRBV19 and J usage is TRBJ1-5; a weak D match, TRBD1 (5 bases). V was cut by 7 bases and J by 1 base, with 11 bases left in between. This CDR3 is built from 14 residues. Looked up from germline, CDR1 is LNHDA and CDR2 is SQIVND (reference sequence). CDR3 amino acids: CASKRGESNQPQHF. CDR3 DNA sequence: TGTGCCAGTAAACGGGGGGAAAGCAATCAGCCCCAGCATTTT.